One and the same sample provided the 18 T cell receptor beta chains below, sequenced in a study of cytomegalovirus exposure and HLA in healthy donors. Some clones are missing from TCRdb's copy, which holds only in-frame ones; the method was immunoSEQ multiplex PCR. There are 200,000 or so clones in the sample; 65% to 90% occur only once, and about an eighth lies in the top ten. The specimen was PBMCs. The receptors originated from a woman aged 25 to 45 in good health and CMV-seropositive.

The chain carries TRBV7-9 and TRBJ2-3; a possible D gene is TRBD2 (5 bases). The CDR3 extends over 14 amino acids. Germline loops: CDR1 SEHNR, CDR2 FQNEAQ (reference sequence). Between the trimmed V and J ends, which lost 0 bases and 1 base, there was a span of 5 bases. The CDR3 protein is CASSLAEGTDTQYF. The CDR3 DNA reads TGTGCCAGCAGCTTAGCGGAGGGCACAGATACGCAGTATTTT.

The rearrangement joins TRBV5-1 to TRBJ1-4, with 7 positions matching TRBD1. Germline assignment: CDR1 SGHRS and CDR2 YFSETQ. The CDR3 extends over 14 amino acids. The junction had 7 bases not matched to a gene; V was cut back by 4 bases and J by 7 bases. CDR3 nucleotides: TGCGCCAGCAGCCCTTACCGACAGGGTGAAAAACTGTTTTTT. Translating it yields CASSPYRQGEKLFF. Complete variable domain (other parts from reference TRBV5-1 and TRBJ1-4): KAGVTQTPRYLIKTRGQQVTLSCSPISGHRSVSWYQQTPGQGLQFLFEYFSETQRNKGNFPGRFSGRQFSNSRSEMNVSTLELGDSALYLCASSPYRQGEKLFFGSGTQLSVL.

The sample holds one count of this clone. V gene TRBV6-1 combines with J gene TRBJ2-2; D is ambiguous. The CDR3 sequence is 13 residues long. V was pared by 6 bases and J by 6 bases, with 11 bases between. The germline V gene encodes CDR1 MNHNS and CDR2 SASEGT. The CDR3 region has the DNA TGTGCCAGCAGGACTGAACGGGCCGGGGAGCTGTTTTTT. Protein: CASRTERAGELFF.

The chain combines TRBV5-1 with TRBJ1-3; 7 bases are shared with TRBD1. Germline-derived CDR1 and CDR2 are SGHRS and YFSETQ. Trimming took 5 bases from V and 7 from J; bases not matched to a gene: 9. The CDR3 covers 14 residues. The CDR3 nucleotides are TGCGCCAGCAGAGACCCAGGGGGTTTGAACACCATATATTTT. Encoded protein: CASRDPGGLNTIYF.

The rearrangement joins TRBV30 to TRBJ1-3, with 7 bases aligning to TRBD1. The CDR3 loop spans 14 amino acids. Per the germline V gene, CDR1 is GTSNPN and CDR2 is SVGIG (reference sequence). The junction had 4 bases not matched to a gene; V was cut back by 5 bases and J by 0 bases. DNA for the CDR3: TGTGCCTGGGGGGGACAGAGCTCTGGAAACACCATATATTTT. Encoded protein: CAWGGQSSGNTIYF. Full variable domain (remainder filled in from reference TRBV30 and TRBJ1-3): SQTIHQWPATLVQPVGSPLSLECTVEGTSNPNLYWYRQAAGRGLQLLFYSVGIGQISSEVPQNLSASRPQDRQFILSSKKLLLSDSGFYLCAWGGQSSGNTIYFGEGSWLTVV.

The chain is built from TRBV9 and TRBJ2-1, with TRBD2 matching 8 bases. CDR1 SGDLS and CDR2 YYNGEE come from the germline V gene. This CDR3 is built from 15 residues. Trimming at V came to 0 bases and at J to 4 bases, leaving 3 bases not matched to a gene. The chain's CDR3 is CASSVAASGYNEQFF. CDR3 DNA sequence: TGTGCCAGCAGCGTAGCGGCTAGCGGGTACAATGAGCAGTTCTTC. Combining the CDR3 with reference TRBV9 and TRBJ2-1 gives the whole variable domain DSGVTQTPKHLITATGQRVTLRCSPRSGDLSVYWYQQSLDQGLQFLIQYYNGEERAKGNILERFSAQQFPDLHSELNLSSLELGDSALYFCASSVAASGYNEQFFGPGTRLTVL.

This clone was picked up one time. The chain carries TRBV29-1 and TRBJ2-1; no clear D gene. This CDR3 is built from 13 residues. V was pared by 4 bases and J by 9 bases, with 16 bases between. Germline values: CDR1 SQVTM, CDR2 ANQGSEA. Here the CDR3 reads CSVVIPRYGEQFF. CDR3 nucleotide sequence: TGCAGCGTTGTTATACCGAGGTACGGTGAGCAGTTCTTC.

This rearrangement joins TRBV5-1 to TRBJ1-2; tentatively, D is TRBD1 (5 bases). CDR1 is SGHRS and CDR2 is YFSETQ in the germline V gene. Trimming stripped 4 bases from V and 7 bases from J, with 20 bases between. This CDR3 comprises 15 residues. The CDR3 nucleotides are TGCGCCAGCAGCCCAACGCAGGGATCCTCACTTGGCTACACCTTC. This gives the protein CASSPTQGSSLGYTF.

This clone was detected a few times. The V gene is TRBV5-6, the J gene TRBJ2-2; TRBD1 matches 7 bases. CDR3 length: 14 amino acids. J gave up 5 bases and V 10 bases, and 11 bases lay outside the gene matches. CDR1 SGHDT and CDR2 YYEEEE come from the germline V gene. In nucleotides, the CDR3 is TGTGCCGTTTCACAGGGGACAGAAACCGGGGAGCTGTTTTTT. It specifies CAVSQGTETGELFF.

V and J are TRBV27 and TRBJ1-5; TRBD1 matches at 8 bases. Germline assignment: CDR1 MNHEY and CDR2 SMNVEV (reference sequence). Trimming removed 0 bases from V and 2 bases from J; junction bases left unmatched: 6. The CDR3 has 17 amino acids. The CDR3 region is CASSLSMDRVGNQPQHF. The CDR3 coding sequence is TGTGCCAGCAGTTTATCGATGGACAGGGTTGGCAATCAGCCCCAGCATTTT.

The gene calls are TRBV11-2 and TRBJ2-7, with D perhaps TRBD1 (5 bases). In germline, CDR1 is SGHAT, CDR2 FQNNGV. V gave up 2 bases and J gave up 3 bases, with 11 bases separating them. This CDR3 has 14 amino acids. The CDR3 reads CASSLITGIYEQYF. In DNA form, the CDR3 reads TGTGCCAGCAGCTTAATCACAGGAATCTACGAGCAGTACTTC.

The CDR3 DNA reads TGTGCCAGCAGTGAAGAACAGGGGGTTGGAGAGACCCAGTACTTC. Amino acids: CASSEEQGVGETQYF. The rearrangement joins TRBV2 to TRBJ2-5, with 8 positions matching TRBD1. CDR3 length equals 15 residues. Per the germline V gene, CDR1 is SNHLY and CDR2 is FYNNEI. V gave up 1 base and J gave up 4 bases; unmatched junction bases: 5.

The CDR3 DNA follows: TGTGCCAGCAGCTTAAGGGGGGGGCAGCGAGATACGCAGTATTTT. Residues: CASSLRGGQRDTQYF. The chain links TRBV7-2 to TRBJ2-3; TRBD2 is a possible D gene (7 bases). The CDR3 has 15 residues. Between the trimmed V and J ends, which lost 2 bases and 5 bases, there was a span of 14 bases. Germline CDR1 SGHTA, CDR2 FQGNSA.

This clone came up a few times. The chain recombines TRBV19 with TRBJ1-1; tentatively, D is TRBD1 (5 bases). The V end lost 4 bases, the J end lost 0 bases, and 6 bases lay between the germline ends. Germline-derived CDR1 and CDR2 are LNHDA and SQIVND (reference sequence). CDR3 length equals 13 residues. The CDR3: CASSTTVNTEAFF. Written as DNA, the CDR3 is TGTGCCAGTAGTACGACAGTGAACACTGAAGCTTTCTTT.

This chain joins TRBV7-2 and TRBJ1-4; possible D gene TRBD1, 5 bases. With 5 bases removed from V and 4 bases from J, the gap between germline ends came to 14 bases. CDR1 and CDR2 (germline): SGHTA, FQGNSA. The CDR3 length is 15 residues. CDR3 coding DNA: TGTGCCAGCAGCCCTCAAGGACATAATAATGAAAAACTGTTTTTT. This sequence encodes CASSPQGHNNEKLFF.

This clone showed up just a few times. The chain has TRBV5-4 and TRBJ1-1; D unclear. Trimming stripped 4 bases from V and 3 bases from J, with 13 bases between. CDR1 is SGHNT and CDR2 is YYREEE in the germline V gene (reference sequence). The CDR3 length is 14 residues. The CDR3 nucleotides are TGTGCCAGCAGCCAGAAGAGTCGGGACACTGAAGCTTTCTTT. Translated: CASSQKSRDTEAFF.

The genes are TRBV20-1 and TRBJ2-3; 9 bases line up with TRBD1. J lost 14 bases, V lost 3 bases, and 6 bases had no gene match. CDR3 length: 11 amino acids. CDR1 and CDR2 from the germline V gene are DFQATT and SNEGSKA (reference sequence). In nucleotides, the CDR3 is TGCAGTGCTAGGGGACAGGGATCTCCGTATTTT. This codes for CSARGQGSPYF.

The genes are TRBV6-6 and TRBJ2-7; unclear D gene. This CDR3 has 13 amino acids. The germline gives CDR1 MNHNY, CDR2 SVGAGI (reference sequence). Trimming shortened V by 6 bases and J by 2 bases, and 11 bases separated the two germline ends. As DNA, the CDR3 is TGTGCCAGCAGAATTGGCCGTACCTACGAGCAGTACTTC. Amino acid sequence: CASRIGRTYEQYF.